This TCR beta chain was captured by sequencing in a study of T cells in Graves' hyperthyroidism and ophthalmopathy (dated 2019 in TCRdb). Concerning the study at large: TCR V-J signatures able to tell the groups apart were searched for in a discovery cohort of 90 to 100 patients, of whom fewer than 45 had Graves' ophthalmopathy and about 60 had stable Graves' hyperthyroidism. Whether ophthalmopathy could be predicted prospectively was tested in an independent validation cohort made up of about 18 hyperthyroidism patients plus 17 patients who later progressed to ophthalmopathy. The 100 discovery patients were divided at random into training and test sets in a 7:3 ratio. In six Graves' hyperthyroidism patients, the study also compared T-cell repertoires from thyroid tissue with T-cell repertoires from blood. Following sampling, methimazole starting at 30 mg daily was given to hyperthyroidism patients, and high-dose intravenous methylprednisolone was given to ophthalmopathy patients. According to the paper, TCR Vbeta CDR3 sequencing was carried out on some 140 peripheral blood samples, which came from 40 to 45 ophthalmopathy, 75 or so hyperthyroidism and roughly 17 progressor patients. What the authors observed across the whole study: In validation, the model predicted progression to ophthalmopathy with approximately 70% sensitivity and 72% to 75% specificity, a median of about 6.7 months before onset. Sample size was not statistically predetermined, and investigators were not blinded to group allocation. In cross-validation, a model built on a 13 V-J signature told ophthalmopathy apart from stable hyperthyroidism with roughly 87% sensitivity and roughly 81% specificity, and in testing the same model reached 80%/75%. Most expanded thyroid clonotypes (frequency above 0.001) were also found in blood, which suggests that blood repertoires may mirror thyroid immune responses.

The CDR3 spans 13 residues, from the cysteine through the phenylalanine. Only the CDR3 part of the read is kept: 39 bases, read in frame from the first base. Based on the germline V gene, the CDR1 and CDR2 sequences are SQVTM and ANQGSEA. V ends up 7 bases short and J 4 bases short, with an unmatched junction base count of 8. Amplification of TCR beta CDR3 regions was carried out from RNA transcripts. The TCR CDR3 was subjected to a first round of RT-PCR using the HTBI primer set and the Qiagen OneStep RT-PCR kit. Libraries were constructed in a second round of multiplex PCR, after which size selection and purification were carried out. Libraries were sequenced paired-end with 100 bp reads on an Illumina HiSeq2000. The published analysis was carried out like this. SOAPnuke was used to process the raw data, throwing out any read that contained adapters or uncalled bases, had a mean Phred below 15, or lacked an exact constant-primer or identifier match. COPE v1.2.5 was used to merge the high-quality paired reads, and each unique nucleotide sequence was defined as a clonotype. Clonotypes were aligned to IMGT TRBV, TRBD and TRBJ reference segments using MiTCR v1.1. The analysis included only V-J combinations with a frequency above 0.0001, which together covered roughly 99% of the repertoires. A TCS score was defined as the ratio of F50 (clonal expansion) to E x V (chaos), with BLOSUM62-based TCRdist applied between CDR3 peptides within each V-J. Welch's t-statistics and random forest reduced just over 500 V-J features to about 13, which were used in a naive Bayes classifier (R e1071). TCRdb took the public reads, trimmed them with fastp at Q25, ran MiXCR for clone calling and kept in-frame beta chains. Rows are unified per CDR3 protein, each entry keeping the most common DNA and genes. The V and J calls and clone size come from TCRdb's table, not from the authors' own analysis. This sample holds a few hundred thousand distinct CDR3 sequences; 40% to 55% were observed only once. The top ten hold approximately 8.2% of the sample.

This clonotype was recorded a few times. Its recognized antigen is unknown. No much larger clonotype is one base removed from it; base qualities were not supplied. Stable Graves' hyperthyroidism was defined as the absence of progression to ophthalmopathy over 18 months of follow-up. Hyperthyroidism patients were newly diagnosed, with disease duration under 2 months, and aged 18 to 65 years. The study excluded patients with uncontrolled infections, other autoimmune diseases, pregnancy or lactation. Diagnoses relied on clinical symptoms, serum thyroxine and TRAb, thyroid ultrasound and orbital computed tomography. Total RNA was extracted using Trizol reagent, and RNA quality was assessed on an Agilent 2100 Bioanalyzer.

The clonotype comes from a young woman with Graves' hyperthyroidism. Donor details come from another sample of the same person, matched by shared clones. The sequenced material came from peripheral blood or thyroid tissue (not recorded which). The sequence is built from TRBV29-1 and TRBJ1-1; TRBD1 agrees with 8 junctional bases. CDR3 protein: CSARQGLGTEAFF. The base sequence is TGCAGCGCTAGACAGGGGTTGGGCACTGAAGCTTTCTTT. Reference TRBV29-1 and TRBJ1-1 genes cover what lies past the CDR3, so the full variable domain is SAVISQKPSRDICQRGTSLTIQCQVDSQVTMMFWYRQQPGQSLTLIATANQGSEATYESGFVIDKFPISRPNLTFSTLTVSNMSPEDSSIYLCSARQGLGTEAFFGQGTRLTVV.